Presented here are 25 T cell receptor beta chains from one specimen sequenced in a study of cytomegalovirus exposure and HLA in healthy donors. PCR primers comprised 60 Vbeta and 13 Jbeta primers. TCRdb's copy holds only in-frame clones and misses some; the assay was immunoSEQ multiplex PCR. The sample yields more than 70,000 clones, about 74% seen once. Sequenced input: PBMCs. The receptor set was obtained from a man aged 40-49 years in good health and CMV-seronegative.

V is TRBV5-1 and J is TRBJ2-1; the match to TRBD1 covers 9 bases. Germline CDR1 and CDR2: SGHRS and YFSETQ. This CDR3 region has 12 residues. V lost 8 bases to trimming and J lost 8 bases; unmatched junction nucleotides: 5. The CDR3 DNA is TGCGCCAGTTACAGGGGGCGCGATGAGCAGTTCTTC. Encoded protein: CASYRGRDEQFF.

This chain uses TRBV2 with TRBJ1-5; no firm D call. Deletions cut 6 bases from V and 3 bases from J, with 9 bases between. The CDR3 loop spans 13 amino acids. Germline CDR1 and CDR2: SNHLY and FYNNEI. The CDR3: CASSREINQPQHF. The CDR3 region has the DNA TGTGCCAGCAGCCGGGAAATCAATCAGCCCCAGCATTTT.

The CDR3 sequence: CASSTRGGTDTQYF. CDR3 bases: TGTGCCAGTAGTACCCGAGGAGGTACAGATACGCAGTATTTT. The chain recombines TRBV19 with TRBJ2-3; weak D call: TRBD2 (5 bases). Germline assignment: CDR1 LNHDA and CDR2 SQIVND (reference sequence). Trimming took off 4 bases at V and 3 bases at J, with 11 bases between the two ends. The CDR3 has 14 amino acids.

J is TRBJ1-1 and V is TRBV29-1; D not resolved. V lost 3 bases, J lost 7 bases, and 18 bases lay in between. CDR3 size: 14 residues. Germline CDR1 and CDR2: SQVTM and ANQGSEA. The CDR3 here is CSVDGENVAYEAFF. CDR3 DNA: TGCAGCGTTGATGGAGAGAATGTGGCGTATGAAGCTTTCTTT. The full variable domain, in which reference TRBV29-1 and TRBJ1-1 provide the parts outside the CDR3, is SAVISQKPSRDICQRGTSLTIQCQVDSQVTMMFWYRQQPGQSLTLIATANQGSEATYESGFVIDKFPISRPNLTFSTLTVSNMSPEDSSIYLCSVDGENVAYEAFFGQGTRLTVV.

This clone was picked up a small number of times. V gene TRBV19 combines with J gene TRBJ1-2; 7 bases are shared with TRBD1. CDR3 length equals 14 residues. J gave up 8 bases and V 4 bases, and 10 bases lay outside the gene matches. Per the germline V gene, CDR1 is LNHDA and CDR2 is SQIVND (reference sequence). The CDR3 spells CASSNRDSLFGYTF. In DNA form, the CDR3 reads TGTGCCAGTAGTAACCGGGACAGCCTTTTCGGCTACACCTTC.

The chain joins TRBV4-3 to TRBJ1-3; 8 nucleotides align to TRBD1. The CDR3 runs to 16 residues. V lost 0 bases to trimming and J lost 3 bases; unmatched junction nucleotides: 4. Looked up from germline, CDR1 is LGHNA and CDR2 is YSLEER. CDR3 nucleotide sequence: TGCGCCAGCAGCCAAGACTCCGGGACAGGTGGAAACACCATATATTTT. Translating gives CASSQDSGTGGNTIYF.

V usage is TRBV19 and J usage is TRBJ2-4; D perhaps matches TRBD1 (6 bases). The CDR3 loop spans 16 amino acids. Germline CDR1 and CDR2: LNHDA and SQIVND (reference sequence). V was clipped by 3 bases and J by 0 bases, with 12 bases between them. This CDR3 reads CASSITGSLAKNIQYF. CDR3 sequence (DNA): TGTGCCAGTAGTATCACAGGGTCCCTAGCCAAAAACATTCAGTACTTC.

CDR3 protein: CASSTQGKTGELFF. In nucleotides, the CDR3 is TGTGCCAGTAGTACCCAGGGGAAGACCGGGGAGCTGTTTTTT. The chain links TRBV19 to TRBJ2-2; D perhaps matches TRBD1 (6 bases). CDR1 is LNHDA and CDR2 is SQIVND in the germline V gene (reference sequence). CDR3 length equals 14 residues. Trimming removed 4 bases from V and 5 bases from J, with 11 bases in between. Looking up the rest from reference TRBV19 and TRBJ2-2 gives the full variable domain: DGGITQSPKYLFRKEGQNVTLSCEQNLNHDAMYWYRQDPGQGLRLIYYSQIVNDFQKGDIAEGYSVSREKKESFPLTVTSAQKNPTAFYLCASSTQGKTGELFFGEGSRLTVL.

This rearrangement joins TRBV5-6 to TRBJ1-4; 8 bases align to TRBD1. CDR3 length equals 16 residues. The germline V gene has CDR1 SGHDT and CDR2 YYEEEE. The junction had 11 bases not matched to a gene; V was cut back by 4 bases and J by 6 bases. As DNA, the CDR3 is TGTGCCAGCAGCCACGGACAGGGCCTACACGATGAAAAACTGTTTTTT. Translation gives CASSHGQGLHDEKLFF.

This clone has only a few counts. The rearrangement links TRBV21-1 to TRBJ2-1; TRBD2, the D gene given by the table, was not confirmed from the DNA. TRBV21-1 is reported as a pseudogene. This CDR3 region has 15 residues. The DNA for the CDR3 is TGTGCCAGCAGCAACGGCGGGGGGGATTACAATGAGCAGTTCTTC. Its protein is CASSNGGGDYNEQFF.

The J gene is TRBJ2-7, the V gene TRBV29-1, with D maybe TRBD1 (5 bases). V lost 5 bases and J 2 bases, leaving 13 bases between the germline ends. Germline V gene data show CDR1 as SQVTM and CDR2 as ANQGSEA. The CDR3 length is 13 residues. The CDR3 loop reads CSVLFSGTYEQYF. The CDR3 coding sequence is TGCAGCGTTCTTTTCTCAGGGACCTACGAGCAGTACTTC.

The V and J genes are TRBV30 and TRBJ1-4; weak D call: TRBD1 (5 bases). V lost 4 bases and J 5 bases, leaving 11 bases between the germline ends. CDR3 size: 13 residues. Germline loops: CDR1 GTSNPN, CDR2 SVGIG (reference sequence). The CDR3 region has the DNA TGTGCCTGGACCCAGGGTGAGAATGAAAAACTGTTTTTT. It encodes CAWTQGENEKLFF.

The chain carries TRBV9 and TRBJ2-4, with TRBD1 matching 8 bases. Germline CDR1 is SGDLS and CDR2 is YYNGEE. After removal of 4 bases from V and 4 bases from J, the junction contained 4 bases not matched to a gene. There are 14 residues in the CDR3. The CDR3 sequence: CASSPGTGKNIQYF. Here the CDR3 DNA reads TGTGCCAGCAGCCCGGGGACAGGTAAAAACATTCAGTACTTC.

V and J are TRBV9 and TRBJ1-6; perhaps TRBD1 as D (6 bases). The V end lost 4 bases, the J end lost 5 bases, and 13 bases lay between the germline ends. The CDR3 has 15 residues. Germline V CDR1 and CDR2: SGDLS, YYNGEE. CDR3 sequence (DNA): TGTGCCAGCAGCCCATTTCAGGGGAATAATTCACCCCTCCACTTT. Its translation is CASSPFQGNNSPLHF.

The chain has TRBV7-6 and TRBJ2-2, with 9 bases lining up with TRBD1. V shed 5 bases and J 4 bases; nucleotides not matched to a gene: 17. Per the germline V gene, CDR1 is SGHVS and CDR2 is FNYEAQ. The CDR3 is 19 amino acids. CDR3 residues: CASSLQGAAIRGSTGELFF. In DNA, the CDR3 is TGTGCCAGCAGCCTACAGGGGGCAGCGATAAGAGGATCCACCGGGGAGCTGTTTTTT.

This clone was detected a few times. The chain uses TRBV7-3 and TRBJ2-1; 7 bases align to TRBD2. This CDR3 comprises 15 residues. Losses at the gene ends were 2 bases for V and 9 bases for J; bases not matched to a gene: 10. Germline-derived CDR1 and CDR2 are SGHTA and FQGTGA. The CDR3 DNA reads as TGTGCCAGCAGCTTATGGTCGGGGGGTTTTGGTGAGCAGTTCTTC. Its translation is CASSLWSGGFGEQFF.

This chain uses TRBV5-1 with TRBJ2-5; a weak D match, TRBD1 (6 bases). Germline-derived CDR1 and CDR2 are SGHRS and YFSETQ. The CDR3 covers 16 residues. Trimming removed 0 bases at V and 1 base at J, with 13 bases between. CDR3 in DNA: TGCGCCAGCAGCTTGGACCCGACAGGTTTCCAAGAGACCCAGTACTTC. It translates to CASSLDPTGFQETQYF. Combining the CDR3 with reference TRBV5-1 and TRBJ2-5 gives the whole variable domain KAGVTQTPRYLIKTRGQQVTLSCSPISGHRSVSWYQQTPGQGLQFLFEYFSETQRNKGNFPGRFSGRQFSNSRSEMNVSTLELGDSALYLCASSLDPTGFQETQYFGPGTRLLVL.

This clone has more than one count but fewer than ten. CDR3 bases: TGTGCCTGGAGTGCAGGGTCGGGGAACACTGAAGCTTTCTTT. This encodes CAWSAGSGNTEAFF. The V and J genes are TRBV30 and TRBJ1-1; weak D call: TRBD1 (5 bases). Germline CDR1 GTSNPN, CDR2 SVGIG (reference sequence). V was cut by 1 base and J by 1 base, with 10 bases left in between. The CDR3 consists of 14 residues.

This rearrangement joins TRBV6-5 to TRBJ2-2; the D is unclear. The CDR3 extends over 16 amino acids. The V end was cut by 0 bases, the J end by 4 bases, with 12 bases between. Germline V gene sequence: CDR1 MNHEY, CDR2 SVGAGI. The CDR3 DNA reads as TGTGCCAGCAGTTACTCGTACGCGACGGGCACCGGGGAGCTGTTTTTT. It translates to CASSYSYATGTGELFF.

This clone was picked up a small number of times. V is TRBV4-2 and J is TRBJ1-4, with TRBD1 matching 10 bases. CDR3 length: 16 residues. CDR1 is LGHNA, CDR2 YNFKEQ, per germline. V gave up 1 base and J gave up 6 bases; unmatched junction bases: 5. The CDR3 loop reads CASSQGSGTGDEKLFF. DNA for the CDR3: TGTGCCAGCAGCCAAGGGTCCGGGACAGGGGATGAAAAACTGTTTTTT.

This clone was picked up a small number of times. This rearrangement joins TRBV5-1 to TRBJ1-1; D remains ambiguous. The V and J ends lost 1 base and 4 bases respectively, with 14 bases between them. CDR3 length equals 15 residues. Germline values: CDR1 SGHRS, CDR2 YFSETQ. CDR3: CASSLSKERRTEAFF. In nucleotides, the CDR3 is TGCGCCAGCAGCTTGAGTAAGGAGCGTCGCACTGAAGCTTTCTTT.

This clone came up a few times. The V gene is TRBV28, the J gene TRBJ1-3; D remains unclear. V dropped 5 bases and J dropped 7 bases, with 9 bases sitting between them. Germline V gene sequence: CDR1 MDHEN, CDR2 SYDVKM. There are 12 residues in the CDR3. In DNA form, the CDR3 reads TGTGCCAGCAGTCGAGGTGGGAACACCATATATTTT. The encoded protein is CASSRGGNTIYF.

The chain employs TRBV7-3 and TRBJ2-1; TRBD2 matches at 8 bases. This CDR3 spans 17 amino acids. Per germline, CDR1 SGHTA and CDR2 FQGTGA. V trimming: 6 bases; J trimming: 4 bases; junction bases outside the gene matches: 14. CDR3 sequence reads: CASSPGASAGGYNEQFF. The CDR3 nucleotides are TGTGCCAGCAGTCCTGGTGCGTCGGCGGGGGGATACAATGAGCAGTTCTTC.

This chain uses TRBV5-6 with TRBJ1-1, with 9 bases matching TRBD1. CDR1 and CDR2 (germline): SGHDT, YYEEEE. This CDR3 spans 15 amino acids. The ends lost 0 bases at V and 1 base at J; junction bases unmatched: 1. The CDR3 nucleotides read TGTGCCAGCAGCTTGGTGGGACAGGGGAACACTGAAGCTTTCTTT. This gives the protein CASSLVGQGNTEAFF.

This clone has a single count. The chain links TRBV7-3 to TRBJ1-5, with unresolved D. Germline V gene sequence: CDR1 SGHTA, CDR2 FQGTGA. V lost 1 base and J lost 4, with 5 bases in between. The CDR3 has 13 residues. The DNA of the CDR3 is TGTGCCAGCAGCTTAAGAGGGAATCAGCCCCAGCATTTT. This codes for CASSLRGNQPQHF. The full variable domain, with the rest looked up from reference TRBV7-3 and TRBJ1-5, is GAGVSQTPSNKVTEKGKYVELRCDPISGHTALYWYRQSLGQGPEFLIYFQGTGAADDSGLPNDRFFAVRPEGSVSTLKIQRTERGDSAVYLCASSLRGNQPQHFGDGTRLSIL.